Listed below are T cell receptor beta chains from one sample, sequenced in a study of OX40 agonist ivuxolimab in advanced cancers. Produced via immunoSEQ multiplex PCR; TCRdb's table is partial and in-frame only. This table has around 29,000 clones, about 86% appearing once. Material: CD4+ or CD8+ T cells sorted from blood, obtained in a trial of the OX40 agonist ivuxolimab. Receptor source: an adult with an advanced solid tumor such as melanoma, head and neck, liver or kidney cancer. Both conserved end residues are part of each CDR3. The D gene is left open where the match is weak. Expanded clones are given a class, and other clones once, few, many or no size at all.

D gene | clone size | J gene | V gene | CDR3 DNA | CDR3 protein
. | . | TRBJ2-1 | TRBV7-9 | TGTGCCAGCAGCCCTCGGGAGCAGGGCGGTACTATCAATGAGCAGTTCTTC | CASSPREQGGTINEQFF
TRBD1 | . | TRBJ2-1 | TRBV6-4 | TGTGCCAGCAGTGACTCGAAGGGGGCTTTCTACAATGAGCAGTTCTTC | CASSDSKGAFYNEQFF
. | . | TRBJ2-7 | TRBV11-2 | TGTGCCAGCAGCTTAGGATTTGCGAGCGAGCAGTACTTC | CASSLGFASEQYF
. | . | TRBJ1-5 | TRBV30 | TGTGCCTGGAGTAAAATAGGGCCCCCGGGTTATCAGCTCCAGCATTTT | CAWSKIGPPGYQLQHF
TRBD1 | . | TRBJ2-5 | TRBV11-2 | TGTGCCAGCAGCTCCCTGTGGGACAGGGGGCTAGTTGAGACCCAGTACTTC | CASSSLWDRGLVETQYF
TRBD1 | . | TRBJ2-7 | TRBV5-1 | TGCGCCAGCAGCCCCGGGACAGGATTAACCTACGAGCAGTACTTC | CASSPGTGLTYEQYF
. | . | TRBJ1-2 | TRBV7-9 | TGTGCCAGCGGGGGGTGGGCGGACCGCTTTAACTATGGCTACACCTTC | CASGGWADRFNYGYTF
TRBD2 | . | TRBJ2-5 | TRBV4-1 | TGCGCCAGCAGCCAAGTCCTAGCGGGAGTCCGGGAGACCCAGTACTTC | CASSQVLAGVRETQYF
TRBD1 | . | TRBJ2-7 | TRBV4-1 | TGCGCCAGCAGCCAAGAAAAGGGAGGGACAGGGGTCTCCTACGAGCAGTACTTC | CASSQEKGGTGVSYEQYF
. | . | TRBJ1-4 | TRBV30 | TGTGCCTGGAGCGGTGGGTACGAAAAACTGTTTTTT | CAWSGGYEKLFF
. | . | TRBJ2-7 | TRBV9 | TGTGCCAGCAGCGTAGGAGCGGACCCCTCCTACGAGCAGTACTTC | CASSVGADPSYEQYF
. | . | TRBJ1-2 | TRBV11-1 | TGTGCCAGCAGCTCGGACACAGCCTATGGCTACACCTTC | CASSSDTAYGYTF
TRBD2 | . | TRBJ2-1 | TRBV11-3 | TGTGCCAGCAGCCCGAACCGCGGGGGTTACAATGAGCAGTTCTTC | CASSPNRGGYNEQFF
TRBD1 | . | TRBJ2-7 | TRBV4-1 | TGCGCCAGCGCCAGGGGGACAGGAACCTACGAGCAGTACTTC | CASARGTGTYEQYF
. | . | TRBJ2-2 | TRBV2 | TGTGCCAGCAGTGCAGGCCGGATAAACACCGGGGAGCTGTTTTTT | CASSAGRINTGELFF
. | . | TRBJ2-2 | TRBV18 | TGTGCCAGCTCACCGTCGGTCAAGAACACCGGGGAGCTGTTTTTT | CASSPSVKNTGELFF
. | . | TRBJ1-2 | TRBV7-9 | TGTGCCAGCAGGGAAATCGATGGCTACACCTTC | CASREIDGYTF
. | once | TRBJ1-5 | TRBV7-2 | TGTGCCAGCAGCGGCAGCGGGTACCCGCCCCAGCATTTT | CASSGSGYPPQHF
. | . | TRBJ2-1 | TRBV7-6 | TGTGCCAGCAGCCAAATGAGCAGCAATGAGCAGTTCTTC | CASSQMSSNEQFF
TRBD2 | once | TRBJ2-1 | TRBV4-1 | TGCGCCAGCAGCCACTCGGGACTAGCGGGAGTAAATGAGCAGTTCTTC | CASSHSGLAGVNEQFF
TRBD2 | many | TRBJ2-3 | TRBV10-2 | TGCGCCACTGAACGGACTAGCCAGAGCACAGATACGCAGTATTTT | CATERTSQSTDTQYF
TRBD2 | . | TRBJ2-7 | TRBV19 | TGTGCCAGTAGTGCCTTCACCGGGAGGGATTCGGACGAGCAGTACTTC | CASSAFTGRDSDEQYF
TRBD2 | once | TRBJ2-3 | TRBV4-1 | TGCGCCAGCAGCCTCGGACCCTACGGGACTAGCGGGGGGGCTCTCCACTGGGATACGCAGTATTTT | CASSLGPYGTSGGALHWDTQYF
. | . | TRBJ2-7 | TRBV5-4 | TGTGCCAGCAGCCGGACTGGGGAGCAGTACTTC | CASSRTGEQYF
TRBD1 | . | TRBJ1-2 | TRBV19 | TGTGCCAGTAGTATAGACCAGGGGGTTTTCGACTATGGCTACACCTTC | CASSIDQGVFDYGYTF
. | . | TRBJ2-1 | TRBV9 | TGTGCCAGCAGCATCAAGGCTGGTGTTGAGCAGTTCTTC | CASSIKAGVEQFF
TRBD1 | . | TRBJ2-7 | TRBV5-1 | TGCGCCAGCAGCCCCGATGCGCCGGGACAGGGCTACGAGCAGTACTTC | CASSPDAPGQGYEQYF
. | . | TRBJ2-5 | TRBV4-1 | TGCGCCAGCAGCCAAGGGCACGGTCAGGAGACCCAGTACTTC | CASSQGHGQETQYF
. | . | TRBJ1-2 | TRBV5-6 | TGTGCCAGCAGCTTGTTAGTGACCTATGGCTACACCTTC | CASSLLVTYGYTF
TRBD2 | . | TRBJ2-5 | TRBV9 | TGTGCCAGCAGCGTCGAGGATACGGGAGGAGGAGAGACCCAGTACTTC | CASSVEDTGGGETQYF
TRBD2 | . | TRBJ2-3 | TRBV7-9 | TGTGCCAGCAGCATTAGCGGGGGAACAAGCACAGATACGCAGTATTTT | CASSISGGTSTDTQYF
. | . | TRBJ1-1 | TRBV7-6 | TGTGCCAGCAGCTTAGGGTCGAACACTGAAGCTTTCTTT | CASSLGSNTEAFF
. | . | TRBJ2-1 | TRBV23-1 | TGCGCCAGCAGTCCCCCGCAGAAAGTGGTACTTACACACGTAATCTACAATGAGCAGTTCTTC | CASSPPQKVVLTHVIYNEQFF
. | . | TRBJ1-1 | TRBV6-5 | TGTGCCAGCAGCCCCGGAGAGACTGAAGCTTTCTTT | CASSPGETEAFF
. | . | TRBJ1-4 | TRBV4-2 | TGTGCCAGCAGCCAAGGCGTTCAAGGGACTAATGAAAAACTGTTTTTT | CASSQGVQGTNEKLFF
. | . | TRBJ2-1 | TRBV5-1 | TGCGCCAGCAGCTTGGCTGGTGGTGAGCAGTTCTTC | CASSLAGGEQFF
. | medium-sized | TRBJ2-7 | TRBV2 | TGTGCCAGCAGTGAATGGGGCGGCTACGAGCAGTACTTC | CASSEWGGYEQYF
. | . | TRBJ2-1 | TRBV4-1 | TGCGCCAGCAGCCAAGTCGCGGGCGACGGAGAGCAGTTCTTC | CASSQVAGDGEQFF
TRBD1 | . | TRBJ1-6 | TRBV9 | TGTGCCAGCAGCCAATTCGCCCAGGGGACAGGCAATTCACCCCTCCACTTT | CASSQFAQGTGNSPLHF
. | . | TRBJ2-3 | TRBV19 | TGTGCCAGTAGTCCTGGCCCTAAGGATAAGTATTTT | CASSPGPKDKYF
. | . | TRBJ1-6 | TRBV7-9 | TGTGCCAGCAGCTCCAACCGGGACGGTAATTCACCCCTCCACTTT | CASSSNRDGNSPLHF
. | . | TRBJ1-4 | TRBV11-1 | TGTGCCAGCGCGGAGGAATCGACTGATGAAAAACTGTTTTTT | CASAEESTDEKLFF
. | . | TRBJ2-5 | TRBV13 | TGTGCCAGCAGCTTAGAGGGACGGAAGACCCAGTACTTC | CASSLEGRKTQYF
. | once | TRBJ2-7 | TRBV4-1 | TGCGCCAGCAGCCTAGGGGCTAGCCAATACGAGCAGTACTTC | CASSLGASQYEQYF
. | few | TRBJ1-5 | TRBV6-5 | TGTGCCAGCAGTACTCACCCGGGGAGTCAGCCCCAGCATTTT | CASSTHPGSQPQHF
. | . | TRBJ2-7 | TRBV6-5 | TGTGCCAGCAGTTACTCTATGGTAGGCGAGCAGTACTTC | CASSYSMVGEQYF
. | . | TRBJ1-5 | TRBV5-6 | TGTGCCAGCAGCTTGCTGCAGGGATCGGGTCAGCCCCAGCATTTT | CASSLLQGSGQPQHF
TRBD2 | . | TRBJ2-7 | TRBV6-1 | TGTGCCAGCAGTGGATTAGCGGGACTGTACGAGCAGTACTTC | CASSGLAGLYEQYF